The next 17 T cell receptor beta chains were all read from a single sample in a study of T cell responses to AZD1222 COVID-19 vaccine. Assay: immunoSEQ multiplex PCR; the TCRdb copy retains only in-frame clones and omits some. This sample has about 94,000 clones; around 85% occur once, and the top ten carry 4.5%. The sequenced sample was peripheral blood, obtained 28 days after the second AZD1222 dose. The receptor set was obtained from an adult who received the AZD1222 COVID-19 vaccine.

The rearrangement uses TRBV6-2 or TRBV6-3 and TRBJ2-2; 11 nucleotides align to TRBD2. The germline CDR1 and CDR2 sequences are MNHEY and SVGEGT. The CDR3 consists of 18 residues. V shed 6 bases, J shed 3 bases, and the junction held 12 bases outside the gene matches. CDR3 region: CASSGPISGRVYTGELFF. DNA for the CDR3: TGTGCCAGCAGCGGCCCAATTAGCGGGAGGGTGTACACCGGGGAGCTGTTTTTT.

The V gene is TRBV18, the J gene TRBJ2-1, with TRBD2 identical over 7 bases. Germline CDR1 and CDR2: KGHSH and LQKENI. CDR3 size: 17 residues. The trim removed 4 bases at V and 0 bases at J, leaving 9 bases unmatched. The CDR3 DNA reads TGTGCCAGCTCACGCAAGACTAGCCGCAGCTCCTACAATGAGCAGTTCTTC. Its protein product is CASSRKTSRSSYNEQFF.

The chain uses TRBV19 and TRBJ2-6; a possible D gene is TRBD1 (6 bases). The V and J ends lost 5 bases and 1 base respectively, with 9 bases between them. This CDR3 is built from 15 residues. Germline CDR1 reads LNHDA; CDR2 reads SQIVND (reference sequence). CDR3 in amino acids: CASSPQGSGANVLTF. CDR3 in DNA: TGTGCCAGTAGTCCTCAGGGGTCTGGGGCCAACGTCCTGACTTTC.

This clone was observed a few times. V gene TRBV27 combines with J gene TRBJ2-1; no clear D gene. Germline V CDR1 and CDR2: MNHEY, SMNVEV (reference sequence). V lost 4 bases and J lost 5, with 9 bases in between. The CDR3 contains 13 residues. The CDR3 DNA reads TGTGCCAGCAGTTCCCAATGGGACAATGAGCAGTTCTTC. This codes for CASSSQWDNEQFF.

V usage is TRBV5-6 and J usage is TRBJ1-1; D ambiguous. The CDR3 loop spans 17 amino acids. CDR1 and CDR2 (germline): SGHDT, YYEEEE. Trimming removed 4 bases at V and 4 bases at J, with 23 bases between. CDR3 bases: TGTGCCAGCAGCGTAACGGGCCGCTCCCCGGGAAGCACTGAAGCTTTCTTT. Translating it yields CASSVTGRSPGSTEAFF.

This clone appeared once. The chain couples TRBV7-8 to TRBJ2-7; a possible D gene is TRBD2 (5 bases). This CDR3 is 15 amino acids long. The germline V and J ends were trimmed by 0 bases and 3 bases, with 12 bases remaining between them. Germline CDR1 reads SGHVS; CDR2 reads FQNEAQ. CDR3 DNA: TGTGCCAGCAGCTTAGCTGGCGTAGGGAGCTACGAGCAGTACTTC. It encodes CASSLAGVGSYEQYF.

The genes are TRBV12-5 and TRBJ1-1; D is undetermined. Germline V gene data show CDR1 as LGHNT and CDR2 as FRNRAP. The CDR3 totals 16 residues. V dropped 0 bases and J dropped 0 bases, with 11 bases sitting between them. DNA of the CDR3: TGTGCTAGTGGTTTGGTACCATCCGGGGTGAACACTGAAGCTTTCTTT. It codes for CASGLVPSGVNTEAFF. Full variable domain (remainder filled in from reference TRBV12-5 and TRBJ1-1): DARVTQTPRHKVTEMGQEVTMRCQPILGHNTVFWYRQTMMQGLELLAYFRNRAPLDDSGMPKDRFSAEMPDATLATLKIQPSEPRDSAVYFCASGLVPSGVNTEAFFGQGTRLTVV.

The rearrangement uses TRBV5-1 and TRBJ1-2; D may be TRBD1 (5 bases). This CDR3 spans 14 amino acids. CDR1 is SGHRS, CDR2 YFSETQ, per germline. The V end lost 4 bases, the J end lost 3 bases, and 13 bases lay between the germline ends. CDR3 amino acids: CASSLSLRDYGYTF. The CDR3 DNA follows: TGCGCCAGCAGCCTTTCCCTCAGGGACTATGGCTACACCTTC.

The chain links TRBV4-2 to TRBJ2-5; D not certain. Between the trimmed V and J ends, which lost 0 bases and 2 bases, there was a span of 13 bases. Germline CDR1 and CDR2: LGHNA and YNFKEQ. The CDR3 totals 16 residues. The CDR3 region is CASSQDVRLGQETQYF. The CDR3 nucleotides are TGTGCCAGCAGCCAAGATGTCAGGTTAGGACAAGAGACCCAGTACTTC.

V and J are TRBV6-1 and TRBJ1-2; no firm D call. Germline values: CDR1 MNHNS, CDR2 SASEGT. The CDR3 covers 14 residues. Between the trimmed V and J ends, which lost 1 base and 2 bases, there was a span of 8 bases. The CDR3 DNA reads TGTGCCAGCAGTGAAGGTTCCGTAAACTATGGCTACACCTTC. Amino acids: CASSEGSVNYGYTF.

The rearrangement uses TRBV28 and TRBJ2-7; perhaps D is TRBD1 or TRBD2 (5 bases each). This CDR3 comprises 14 residues. Germline CDR1 is MDHEN and CDR2 is SYDVKM. Trimming removed 6 bases from V and 2 bases from J, with 14 bases in between. CDR3 bases: TGTGCCAGCAGCGGGACGGAACATGCCTACGAGCAGTACTTC. This sequence encodes CASSGTEHAYEQYF.

The chain combines TRBV5-4 with TRBJ2-3; TRBD2 matches 8 bases. The CDR3 length is 16 residues. Germline values: CDR1 SGHNT, CDR2 YYREEE (reference sequence). The trim removed 2 bases at V and 2 bases at J, leaving 7 bases unmatched. CDR3 nucleotides: TGTGCCAGCAGCTTTTGGCGGGGGGACTACACAGATACGCAGTATTTT. It encodes CASSFWRGDYTDTQYF.

The table lists this clone with a few counts. The gene calls are TRBV11-2 and TRBJ2-5; 7 bases map to TRBD2. Germline V gene sequence: CDR1 SGHAT, CDR2 FQNNGV. CDR3 size: 16 residues. V trimming: 4 bases; J trimming: 5 bases; junction bases outside the gene matches: 13. The CDR3 loop is CASSSLGGDPTETQYF. The CDR3 nucleotides are TGTGCCAGCAGCTCTCTTGGGGGGGACCCAACCGAGACCCAGTACTTC.

The CDR3 protein is CASSLGLGSDTQYF. In DNA, the CDR3 is TGTGCCAGCAGTTTGGGGCTAGGCTCAGATACGCAGTATTTT. The chain joins TRBV6-5 to TRBJ2-3, with D perhaps TRBD1 (5 bases). Per the germline V gene, CDR1 is MNHEY and CDR2 is SVGAGI. The CDR3 is 14 amino acids. The germline V and J ends were trimmed by 4 bases and 4 bases, with 12 bases remaining between them.

The chain carries TRBV7-2 and TRBJ2-1; D unclear. The V gene lost 1 base and the J gene lost 8 bases, with 9 bases spanning the gap. Looked up from germline, CDR1 is SGHTA and CDR2 is FQGNSA. The CDR3 loop spans 13 amino acids. The CDR3 nucleotides are TGTGCCAGCAGCTTAGAAATATTCGATGAGCAGTTCTTC. Its translation is CASSLEIFDEQFF.

V is TRBV19 and J is TRBJ1-3, with unresolved D. CDR3 length: 13 amino acids. The V and J ends lost 5 bases and 0 bases respectively, with 5 bases between them. Per germline, CDR1 LNHDA and CDR2 SQIVND (reference sequence). This chain's CDR3 is CASSPLSGNTIYF. The CDR3 DNA reads as TGTGCCAGTAGTCCGCTCTCTGGAAACACCATATATTTT.

The gene calls are TRBV19 and TRBJ2-7; 8 bases map to TRBD2. CDR3 length: 15 residues. With V trimmed by 6 bases and J by 4 bases, 11 bases remained unmatched. The germline V gene encodes CDR1 LNHDA and CDR2 SQIVND (reference sequence). CDR3 nucleotide sequence: TGTGCCAGTAGCCCCACCATCGCGGGAGGTTACGAGCAGTACTTC. Its translation is CASSPTIAGGYEQYF.